In this sample, the clone carrying this T cell receptor (beta chain) turned up a few times. The target antigen is unknown. This sample was included in a study of CD8+ T cells in alopecia areata. Overall study results and limits: Higher clonality than in normal scalp was seen in lesional scalp, especially alopecia totalis/universalis. Unlike in mice, where it was clearer, TCR sharing across patients was less clear, possibly HLA-related.

Looked up from germline, CDR1 is SGHTA and CDR2 is FQGTGA. V lost 5 bases to trimming and J lost 7 bases, with 17 bases between them. CDR3 size: 15 residues. T lymphocytes (CD4+ and CD8+) were sorted from PBMCs. The authors extracted RNA and reverse transcribed it into cDNA as the sequencing template. Generated by immunoSEQ multiplex PCR, the TCRdb table keeps only in-frame clones and is missing some. The sample has 150,000 or so clones; 45% to 60% are singletons. V gene TRBV7-3 combines with J gene TRBJ1-4, with D perhaps matching TRBD1 (5 bases). What was sequenced was CD4+ T cells sorted from blood. The clonotype comes from a human donor in good health. The CDR3 DNA follows: TGTGCCAGCAGCCTTCCCGGAGGGGAGGGTGAAAAACTGTTTTTT. This translates into CASSLPGGEGEKLFF.